This T cell receptor beta chain was observed in a study of tumor and adjacent non-tumor tissue in lung cancer. Study overall: The cohort had roughly 11 adenocarcinoma, a couple of squamous cell and 1 small cell patients. Whole-study findings and limits: Compared with tumor, normal lung showed significantly lower TCR diversity. Top 100 clones took a larger repertoire share in normal lung.

This sample's RNA came from whole unsorted tissue. This non-tumor lung sample came from over 3 cm beyond the tumor edge. Regarding this clonotype: Its antigen is not identified.

Three rounds of nested PCR, following a modified ARM-PCR protocol, produced the TCRbeta library. MiXCR, run by TCRdb on the multiplex PCR reads, gives a single entry per CDR3 protein. The data show about 110,000 distinct CDR3 sequences, with about 63% seen just once and 15% to 20% held by the top ten. This sequence was found in a man aged 60 to 69 with non-small cell lung cancer. Sequenced: distant non-tumor lung tissue.

The CDR3 loop is CSASRGPIQPQHF. CDR3 nucleotide sequence: TGCAGTGCTAGCAGGGGACCGATTCAGCCCCAGCATTTT. The chain uses TRBV20-1 and TRBJ1-5; maybe TRBD1 (6 bases). Germline V lookup: CDR1 DFQATT, CDR2 SNEGSKA (reference sequence). V was trimmed by 3 bases and J by 6 bases, leaving 12 bases between them. The CDR3 extends over 13 amino acids.